This is a list of T cell receptor beta chains from one sample in a study of blood T cell repertoires in COVID-19. Method: immunoSEQ multiplex PCR; TCRdb's copy keeps in-frame clones and lacks some. This sample carries approximately 190,000 clones, roughly 82% of them seen once, and the ten largest clones take around 5.5%. What was sequenced was PBMCs or T cells enriched from blood (not recorded which). The receptors stem from a woman in her sixties with acute COVID-19. Each CDR3 is given with its conserved first and last residue. Fields, in order: D gene, J gene, V gene, CDR3 DNA, CDR3 protein. D genes are given only for firm matches.

d_gene: TRBD2; j_gene: TRBJ2-3; v_gene: TRBV15; CDR3nt: TGTGCCACCAGCAGAGATCTAGCGGGGGGTGCGGATACGCAGTATTTT; CDR3aa: CATSRDLAGGADTQYF
d_gene: TRBD1; j_gene: TRBJ2-1; v_gene: TRBV3-1/TRBV3-2; CDR3nt: TGTGCCAGCAGCCAAGATCAGGGGGCCCACAATGAGCAGTTCTTC; CDR3aa: CASSQDQGAHNEQFF
d_gene: .; j_gene: TRBJ1-2; v_gene: TRBV4-3; CDR3nt: TGCGCCAGCAGCCTTCAAAAGGGGAATGGCTACACCTTC; CDR3aa: CASSLQKGNGYTF
d_gene: .; j_gene: TRBJ1-4; v_gene: TRBV6-4; CDR3nt: TGTGCCAGCAGTGACAGGCCTAGAGAAAAACTGTTTTTT; CDR3aa: CASSDRPREKLFF
d_gene: .; j_gene: TRBJ1-2; v_gene: TRBV6-5; CDR3nt: TGTGCCGGGATGGGGGGGTATGGCTACACCTTC; CDR3aa: CAGMGGYGYTF
d_gene: .; j_gene: TRBJ2-1; v_gene: TRBV14; CDR3nt: TGTGCCAGCAGCCAAGATCAGAGACCGGGCGCTAAGGAGGGAGAGCAGTTCTTC; CDR3aa: CASSQDQRPGAKEGEQFF
d_gene: .; j_gene: TRBJ2-3; v_gene: TRBV2; CDR3nt: TGTGCCAGCAGTGCGAGTTTCCCTAGCACAGATACGCAGTATTTT; CDR3aa: CASSASFPSTDTQYF
d_gene: .; j_gene: TRBJ2-1; v_gene: TRBV5-4; CDR3nt: TGTGCCAGCAGCGGACTGGGAGCAACAAATGAGCAGTTCTTC; CDR3aa: CASSGLGATNEQFF
d_gene: .; j_gene: TRBJ1-2; v_gene: TRBV16; CDR3nt: TGTGCCAGCAGCCAATCCGGGGTCGTCTATGGCTACACCTTC; CDR3aa: CASSQSGVVYGYTF
d_gene: TRBD2; j_gene: TRBJ2-1; v_gene: TRBV7-9; CDR3nt: TGTGCCAGCAGCTTAGGGGAGGCGGGGGGCCCCTACAATGAGCAGTTCTTC; CDR3aa: CASSLGEAGGPYNEQFF
d_gene: TRBD2; j_gene: TRBJ2-4; v_gene: TRBV11-3; CDR3nt: TGTGCCAGCAGCTCAGAGAGGACTAGCGGGAGAAGGAATGGGTCCAAAAACATTCAGTACTTC; CDR3aa: CASSSERTSGRRNGSKNIQYF
d_gene: .; j_gene: TRBJ1-3; v_gene: TRBV9; CDR3nt: TGTGCCAGCAGCCTCGGAGGGGTCTCTGGAAACACCATATATTTT; CDR3aa: CASSLGGVSGNTIYF
d_gene: .; j_gene: TRBJ2-3; v_gene: TRBV4-3; CDR3nt: TGCGCCAGCAGCCAAGATCCGGGCCGGACTACAGATACGCAGTATTTT; CDR3aa: CASSQDPGRTTDTQYF